Sequencing of this TCR beta chain was carried out in a study of T cells in Graves' hyperthyroidism and ophthalmopathy. This clonotype was picked up a small number of times. Amplified TCR beta CDR3 regions came from RNA transcripts. The study used the HTBI primer set for a first-round RT-PCR of the TCR CDR3. TCRdb passed the multiplex PCR reads through MiXCR, listing each CDR3 protein once. The table lists around 760,000 distinct CDR3 sequences, about a third of them singletons. V lost 0 bases and J lost 1; bases outside the gene matches: 8. The CDR3 length is 17 residues. Germline CDR1 MNHEY, CDR2 SVGAGI.

The chain links TRBV6-5 to TRBJ1-2; 7 positions match TRBD1. Sequencing was carried out using blood. The clonotype comes from a middle-aged woman with Graves' hyperthyroidism. CDR3 amino acids: CASSYSRQGSSNYGYTF. CDR3 DNA sequence: TGTGCCAGCAGTTACTCGAGACAGGGAAGTAGTAACTATGGCTACACCTTC.